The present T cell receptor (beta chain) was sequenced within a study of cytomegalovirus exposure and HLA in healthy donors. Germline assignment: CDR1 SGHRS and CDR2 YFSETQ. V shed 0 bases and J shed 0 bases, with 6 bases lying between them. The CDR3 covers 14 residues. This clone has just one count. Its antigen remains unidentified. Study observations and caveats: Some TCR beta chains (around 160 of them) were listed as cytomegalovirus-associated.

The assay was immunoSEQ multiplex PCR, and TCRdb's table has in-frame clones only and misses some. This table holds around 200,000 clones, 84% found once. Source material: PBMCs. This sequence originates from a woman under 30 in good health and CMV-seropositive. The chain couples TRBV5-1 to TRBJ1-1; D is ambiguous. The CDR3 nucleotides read TGCGCCAGCAGCTTGGCCCGGTTGAACACTGAAGCTTTCTTT. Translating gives CASSLARLNTEAFF.